Each of the 10 T cell receptor beta chains below was sequenced from the same sample in a study of OX40 agonist ivuxolimab in advanced cancers. The data were produced by immunoSEQ multiplex PCR, yet TCRdb's version contains in-frame clones alone and is incomplete. Here the sample spans approximately 82,000 clones, around 83% being singletons. Source: CD4+ or CD8+ T cells sorted from blood, taken in a trial of the OX40 agonist ivuxolimab. The receptors stem from an adult with an advanced solid tumor such as melanoma, head and neck, liver or kidney cancer.

This clone has a single count. The V gene is TRBV5-1, the J gene TRBJ2-7; TRBD1 matches at 7 bases. With 5 bases clipped from V and 5 bases from J, the junction kept 4 bases outside the gene matches. CDR1 and CDR2 from the germline V gene are SGHRS and YFSETQ. The CDR3 covers 12 residues. The CDR3 region is CASSSTGDEQYF. CDR3 nucleotides: TGCGCCAGCAGTTCCACAGGGGACGAGCAGTACTTC. Full variable domain (outside the CDR3, taken from reference TRBV5-1 and TRBJ2-7): KAGVTQTPRYLIKTRGQQVTLSCSPISGHRSVSWYQQTPGQGLQFLFEYFSETQRNKGNFPGRFSGRQFSNSRSEMNVSTLELGDSALYLCASSSTGDEQYFGPGTRLTVT.

Note on this clone: An end of the junction does not agree with germline; a read error may underlie this. The chain has TRBV2 and TRBJ1-2; D unresolved. The CDR3 is 10 amino acids. Germline V gene data show CDR1 as SNHLY and CDR2 as FYNNEI. Here the CDR3 reads CASSYIRAFF. DNA for the CDR3: TGTGCCAGCAGCTACATTAGAGCTTTCTTC.

This chain joins TRBV7-2 and TRBJ1-2, with D possibly TRBD1 on 6 matching bases. Trimming cost V 0 bases and J 4 bases, with 12 bases left between them. The CDR3 runs 15 residues. Looked up from germline, CDR1 is SGHTA and CDR2 is FQGNSA. The DNA of the CDR3 is TGTGCCAGCAGCTTAGCTGGACAGTTCACCTATGGCTACACCTTC. Encoded protein: CASSLAGQFTYGYTF.

The rearrangement links TRBV30 to TRBJ2-1, with D tentatively TRBD1 or TRBD2 (5 bases each). CDR1 is GTSNPN and CDR2 is SVGIG in the germline V gene (reference sequence). V gave up 2 bases and J gave up 0 bases, with 11 bases separating them. The length of the CDR3 is 15 residues. The CDR3 loop reads CAWSSGTVSYNEQFF. Here the CDR3 DNA reads TGTGCCTGGAGTTCCGGGACGGTCTCCTACAATGAGCAGTTCTTC.

J is TRBJ2-7 and V is TRBV6-1, with D possibly TRBD1 on 7 matching bases. Germline CDR1 MNHNS, CDR2 SASEGT. The V and J ends lost 4 bases and 5 bases respectively, with 12 bases between them. This CDR3 is 13 amino acids long. The CDR3 reads CASSGTGEDEQYF. The CDR3 DNA sequence: TGTGCCAGCAGTGGAACAGGGGAGGACGAGCAGTACTTC.

As to this clone: Other DNA sequences in this specimen translate into the identical CDR3. This chain connects TRBV5-1 to TRBJ1-5; 7 positions match TRBD1. The V segment lost 1 base and the J segment 2 bases; nucleotides outside the gene matches: 3. CDR3 length: 15 residues. Germline assignment: CDR1 SGHRS and CDR2 YFSETQ. The CDR3: CASSLTGEGNQPQHF. Written as DNA, the CDR3 is TGCGCCAGCAGCTTGACAGGGGAAGGCAATCAGCCCCAGCATTTT. Combining the CDR3 with reference TRBV5-1 and TRBJ1-5 gives the whole variable domain KAGVTQTPRYLIKTRGQQVTLSCSPISGHRSVSWYQQTPGQGLQFLFEYFSETQRNKGNFPGRFSGRQFSNSRSEMNVSTLELGDSALYLCASSLTGEGNQPQHFGDGTRLSIL.

This chain uses TRBV5-4 with TRBJ2-5; D remains ambiguous. This CDR3 is 13 amino acids long. Germline V CDR1 and CDR2: SGHNT, YYREEE (reference sequence). With 0 bases removed from V and 3 bases from J, the gap between germline ends came to 6 bases. The DNA for the CDR3 is TGTGCCAGCAGCTTGGTAGGAGAAGAGACCCAGTACTTC. Translating gives CASSLVGEETQYF.

J is TRBJ2-2 and V is TRBV30; D gene uncertain. V gave up 6 bases and J gave up 3 bases, with 8 bases separating them. Germline loops: CDR1 GTSNPN, CDR2 SVGIG (reference sequence). There are 12 residues in the CDR3. The CDR3 coding sequence is TGTGCCTGCGCTCCGCACACCGGGGAGCTGTTTTTT. Its protein is CACAPHTGELFF. The entire variable domain, with the rest obtained from reference TRBV30 and TRBJ2-2, is as follows: SQTIHQWPATLVQPVGSPLSLECTVEGTSNPNLYWYRQAAGRGLQLLFYSVGIGQISSEVPQNLSASRPQDRQFILSSKKLLLSDSGFYLCACAPHTGELFFGEGSRLTVL.

The chain is built from TRBV7-9 and TRBJ1-2; TRBD1 matches 9 bases. CDR1 is SEHNR and CDR2 is FQNEAQ in the germline V gene (reference sequence). With V trimmed by 5 bases and J by 5 bases, 3 bases remained unmatched. The length of the CDR3 is 13 residues. The CDR3: CASSRDRDYGYTF. The CDR3 DNA sequence: TGTGCCAGCAGCCGGGACAGGGATTATGGCTACACCTTC.

This chain connects TRBV7-9 to TRBJ2-4; perhaps TRBD1 as D (6 bases). V was shortened by 4 bases and J by 0 bases, with 16 bases between the two germline ends. Germline V CDR1 and CDR2: SEHNR, FQNEAQ (reference sequence). CDR3 length: 17 residues. In DNA form, the CDR3 reads TGTGCCAGCAGCTCTAACTGGGACACCCTAGCCAAAAACATTCAGTACTTC. Its protein is CASSSNWDTLAKNIQYF.